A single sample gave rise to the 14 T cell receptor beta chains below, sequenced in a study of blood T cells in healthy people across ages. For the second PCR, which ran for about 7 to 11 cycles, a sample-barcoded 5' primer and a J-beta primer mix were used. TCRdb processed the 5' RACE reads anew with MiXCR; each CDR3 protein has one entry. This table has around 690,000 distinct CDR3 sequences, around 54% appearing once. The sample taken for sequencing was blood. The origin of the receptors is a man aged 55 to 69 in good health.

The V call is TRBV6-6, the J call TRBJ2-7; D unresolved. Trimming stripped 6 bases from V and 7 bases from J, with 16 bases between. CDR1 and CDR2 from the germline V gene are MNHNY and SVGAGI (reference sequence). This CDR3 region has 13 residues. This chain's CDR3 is CASSPLLGNEQYF. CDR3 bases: TGTGCCAGCAGCCCCCTCTTGGGCAATGAGCAGTACTTC.

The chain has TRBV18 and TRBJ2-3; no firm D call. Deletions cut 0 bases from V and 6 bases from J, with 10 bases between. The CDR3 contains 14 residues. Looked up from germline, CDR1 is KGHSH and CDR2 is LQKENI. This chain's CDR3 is CASSPPSTEDTQYF. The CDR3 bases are TGTGCCAGCTCACCACCATCAACGGAGGATACGCAGTATTTT.

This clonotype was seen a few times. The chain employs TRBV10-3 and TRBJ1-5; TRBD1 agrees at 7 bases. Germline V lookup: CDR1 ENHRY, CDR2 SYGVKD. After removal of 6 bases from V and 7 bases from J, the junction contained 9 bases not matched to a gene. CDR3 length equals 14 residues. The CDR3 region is CAISAKGGGQPQHF. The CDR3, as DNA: TGTGCCATCAGCGCCAAAGGGGGCGGGCAGCCCCAGCATTTT.

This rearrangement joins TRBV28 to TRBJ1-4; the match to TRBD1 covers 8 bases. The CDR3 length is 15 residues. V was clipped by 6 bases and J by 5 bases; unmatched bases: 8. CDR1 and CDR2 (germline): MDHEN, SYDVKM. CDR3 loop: CASSTPDRANEKLFF. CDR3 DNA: TGTGCCAGCAGCACCCCGGACAGGGCGAATGAAAAACTGTTTTTT.

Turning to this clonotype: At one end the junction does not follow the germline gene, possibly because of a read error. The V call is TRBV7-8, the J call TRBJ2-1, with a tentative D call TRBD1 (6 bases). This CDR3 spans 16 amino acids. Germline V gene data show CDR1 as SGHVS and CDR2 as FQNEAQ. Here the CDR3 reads CASSLYGGQPNNKQFF. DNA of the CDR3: TGTGCCAGCAGCTTATACGGCGGACAGCCAAACAATAAGCAGTTCTTC.

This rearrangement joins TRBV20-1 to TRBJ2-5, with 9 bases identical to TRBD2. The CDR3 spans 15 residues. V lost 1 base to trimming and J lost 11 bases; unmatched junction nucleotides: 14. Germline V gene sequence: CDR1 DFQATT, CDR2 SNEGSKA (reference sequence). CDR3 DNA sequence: TGCAGTGCTAGAGTCGAGGCTAGCGGGGCCCAGGAGCAGTACTTC. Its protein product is CSARVEASGAQEQYF.

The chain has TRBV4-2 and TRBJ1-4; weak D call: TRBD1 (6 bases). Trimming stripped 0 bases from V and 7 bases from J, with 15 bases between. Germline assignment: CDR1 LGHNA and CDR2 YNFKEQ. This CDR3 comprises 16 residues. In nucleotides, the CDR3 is TGTGCCAGCAGCCAAGATGGGGGGACACGAGGTGAAAAACTGTTTTTT. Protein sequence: CASSQDGGTRGEKLFF.

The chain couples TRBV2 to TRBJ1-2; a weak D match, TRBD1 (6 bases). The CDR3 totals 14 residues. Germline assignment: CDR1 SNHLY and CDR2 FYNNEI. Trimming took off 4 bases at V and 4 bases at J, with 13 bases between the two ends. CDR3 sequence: CASSVTRGTYGYTF. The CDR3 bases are TGTGCCAGCAGTGTAACCAGGGGAACCTATGGCTACACCTTC.

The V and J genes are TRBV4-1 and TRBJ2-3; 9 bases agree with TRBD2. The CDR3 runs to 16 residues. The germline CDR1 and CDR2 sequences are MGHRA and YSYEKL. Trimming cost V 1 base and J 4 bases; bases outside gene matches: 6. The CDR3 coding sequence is TGCGCCAGCAGCCAAGGGGGACTAGCCTACCCAGATACGCAGTATTTT. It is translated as CASSQGGLAYPDTQYF.

The CDR3 sequence is CASRNWADSGANVLTF. The CDR3 DNA sequence: TGTGCCAGCAGGAATTGGGCTGATTCTGGGGCCAACGTCCTGACTTTC. The chain combines TRBV6-5 with TRBJ2-6, with no clear D. CDR1 and CDR2 from the germline V gene are MNHEY and SVGAGI. This CDR3 comprises 16 residues. V lost 6 bases and J 1 base, leaving 13 bases between the germline ends.

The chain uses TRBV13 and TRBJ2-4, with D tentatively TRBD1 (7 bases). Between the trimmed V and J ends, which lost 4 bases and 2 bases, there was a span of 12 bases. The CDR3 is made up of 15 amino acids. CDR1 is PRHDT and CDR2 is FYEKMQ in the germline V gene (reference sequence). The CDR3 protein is CASSSAGGTKNIQYF. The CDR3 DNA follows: TGTGCCAGCAGCTCCGCAGGGGGGACCAAAAACATTCAGTACTTC.

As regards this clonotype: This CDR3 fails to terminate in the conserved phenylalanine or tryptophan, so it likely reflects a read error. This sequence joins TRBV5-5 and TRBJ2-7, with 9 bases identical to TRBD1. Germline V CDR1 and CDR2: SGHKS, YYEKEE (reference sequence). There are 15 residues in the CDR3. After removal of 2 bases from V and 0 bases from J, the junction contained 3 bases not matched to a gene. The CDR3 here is CASSLGTGSSYEQYL. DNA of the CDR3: TGTGCCAGCAGCTTAGGGACAGGGAGCTCCTACGAGCAGTACTTG.

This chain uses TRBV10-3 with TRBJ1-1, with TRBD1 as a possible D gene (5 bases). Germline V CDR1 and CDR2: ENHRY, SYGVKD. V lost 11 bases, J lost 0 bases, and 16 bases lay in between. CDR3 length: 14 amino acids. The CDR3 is CASKNRGMNTEAFF. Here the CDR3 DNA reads TGTGCCTCCAAGAATCGGGGGATGAACACTGAAGCTTTCTTT.

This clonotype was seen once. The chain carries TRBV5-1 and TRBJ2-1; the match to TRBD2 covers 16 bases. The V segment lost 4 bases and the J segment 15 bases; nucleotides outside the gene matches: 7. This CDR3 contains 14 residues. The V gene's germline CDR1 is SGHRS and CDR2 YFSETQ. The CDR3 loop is CASSPGTSGGGMFF. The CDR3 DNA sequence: TGCGCCAGCAGCCCGGGGACTAGCGGGGGGGGGATGTTCTTC.